These 7 T cell receptor beta chains were sequenced from one sample in a study of neurological immune-mediated disorders. One entry per CDR3 protein results from TCRdb running MiXCR on the 5' RACE reads. The sample includes 20,000 to 25,000 distinct CDR3 sequences, 15% to 20% of them seen just once. The material sequenced was CD8+ T cells from blood. The receptor set was obtained from a woman between 18 and 29 years old with multiple sclerosis.

Ten or more counts support this clonotype. The chain carries TRBV5-1 and TRBJ2-2, with D possibly TRBD1 on 5 matching bases. V was pared by 0 bases and J by 5 bases, with 11 bases between. Germline-derived CDR1 and CDR2 are SGHRS and YFSETQ. CDR3 length equals 15 residues. CDR3 residues: CASSLGSGQTGELFF. CDR3 nucleotide sequence: TGCGCCAGCAGCTTGGGGTCAGGGCAGACCGGGGAGCTGTTTTTT.

At least ten counts were recorded for this clonotype. V gene TRBV9 combines with J gene TRBJ2-1; 8 nucleotides line up with TRBD2. V lost 4 bases and J lost 2; bases outside the gene matches: 8. The CDR3 has 16 residues. CDR1 is SGDLS and CDR2 is YYNGEE in the germline V gene. The CDR3, as DNA: TGTGCCAGCAGCCGGGGACTAGTTGACACCTACAATGAGCAGTTCTTC. It codes for CASSRGLVDTYNEQFF.

This clonotype was seen ten or more times. The chain combines TRBV3-1 with TRBJ2-1; no reliable D call. The CDR3 contains 16 residues. Germline lookup yields CDR1 LGHDT and CDR2 YNNKEL (reference sequence). Trimming removed 0 bases from V and 7 bases from J, with 16 bases in between. In DNA, the CDR3 is TGTGCCAGCAGCCAAGATTCCGAGCTTATCGGTAATGAGCAGTTCTTC. Translating gives CASSQDSELIGNEQFF.

This clonotype was seen a handful of times. The chain combines TRBV7-9 with TRBJ2-3, with D perhaps TRBD1 (6 bases). The V end was cut by 4 bases, the J end by 0 bases, with 11 bases between. This CDR3 region has 15 residues. CDR1 and CDR2 from the germline V gene are SEHNR and FQNEAQ (reference sequence). DNA for the CDR3: TGTGCCAGCAGCTCCGGGACAACTAGCACAGATACGCAGTATTTT. This encodes CASSSGTTSTDTQYF.

The V call is TRBV6-2 or TRBV6-3, the J call TRBJ1-1; D gene uncertain. The CDR3 loop spans 13 amino acids. CDR1 and CDR2 (germline): MNHEY, SVGEGT. V lost 4 bases and J 0 bases, leaving 6 bases between the germline ends. The CDR3 region has the DNA TGTGCCAGCAGTTTCCGGATGAACACTGAAGCTTTCTTT. This translates into CASSFRMNTEAFF.

This clonotype was counted ten times or more. J is TRBJ2-7 and V is TRBV20-1; a possible D gene is TRBD2 (6 bases). Germline V gene data show CDR1 as DFQATT and CDR2 as SNEGSKA (reference sequence). The V end lost 6 bases, the J end lost 3 bases, and 18 bases lay between the germline ends. The CDR3 has 14 residues. The CDR3 region has the DNA TGCAGTGCCGAACCGGAGGGACGAAGCTACGAGCAGTACTTC. Protein product: CSAEPEGRSYEQYF.

This clonotype was observed many times. The chain has TRBV6-6 and TRBJ2-5, with 9 bases identical to TRBD1. The trim removed 0 bases at V and 6 bases at J, leaving 5 bases unmatched. CDR1 MNHNY and CDR2 SVGAGI come from the germline V gene (reference sequence). The CDR3 consists of 15 residues. The CDR3 nucleotides read TGTGCCAGCAGTTACTCCGCGGACAGGGGTCAGACCCAGTACTTC. This sequence encodes CASSYSADRGQTQYF.